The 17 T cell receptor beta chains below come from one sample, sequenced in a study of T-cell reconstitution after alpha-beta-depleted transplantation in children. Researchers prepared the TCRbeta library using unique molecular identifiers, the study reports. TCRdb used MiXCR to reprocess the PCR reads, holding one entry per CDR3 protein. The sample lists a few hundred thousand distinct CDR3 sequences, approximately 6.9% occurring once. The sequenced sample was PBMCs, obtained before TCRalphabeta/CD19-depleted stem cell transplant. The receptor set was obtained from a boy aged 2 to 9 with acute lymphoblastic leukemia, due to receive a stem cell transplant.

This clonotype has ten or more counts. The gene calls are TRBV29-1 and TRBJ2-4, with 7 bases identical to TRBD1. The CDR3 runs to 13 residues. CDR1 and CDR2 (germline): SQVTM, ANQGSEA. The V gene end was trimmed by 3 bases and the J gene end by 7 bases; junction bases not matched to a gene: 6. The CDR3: CSVDSDRANIQYF. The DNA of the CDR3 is TGCAGCGTTGACTCCGACAGGGCGAACATTCAGTACTTC. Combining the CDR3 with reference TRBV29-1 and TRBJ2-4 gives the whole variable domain SAVISQKPSRDICQRGTSLTIQCQVDSQVTMMFWYRQQPGQSLTLIATANQGSEATYESGFVIDKFPISRPNLTFSTLTVSNMSPEDSSIYLCSVDSDRANIQYFGAGTRLSVL.

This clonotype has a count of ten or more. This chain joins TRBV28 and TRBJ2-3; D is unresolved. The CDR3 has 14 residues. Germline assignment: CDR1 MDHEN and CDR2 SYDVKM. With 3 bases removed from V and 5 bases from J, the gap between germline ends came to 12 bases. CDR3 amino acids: CASSFSASLDTQYF. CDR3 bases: TGTGCCAGCAGTTTTTCGGCCTCCTTAGATACGCAGTATTTT.

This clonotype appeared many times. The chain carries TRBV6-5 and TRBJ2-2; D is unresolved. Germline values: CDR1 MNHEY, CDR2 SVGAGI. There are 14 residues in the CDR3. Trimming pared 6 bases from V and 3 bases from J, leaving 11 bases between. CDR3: CASRPGPDTGELFF. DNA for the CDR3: TGTGCCAGCAGGCCCGGGCCAGACACCGGGGAGCTGTTTTTT.

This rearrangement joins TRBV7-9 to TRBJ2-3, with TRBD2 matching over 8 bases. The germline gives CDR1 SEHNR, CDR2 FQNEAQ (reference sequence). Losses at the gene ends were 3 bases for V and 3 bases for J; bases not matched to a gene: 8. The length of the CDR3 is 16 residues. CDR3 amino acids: CASSFRPGGMTDTQYF. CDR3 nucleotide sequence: TGTGCCAGCAGCTTTCGCCCGGGAGGGATGACAGATACGCAGTATTTT.

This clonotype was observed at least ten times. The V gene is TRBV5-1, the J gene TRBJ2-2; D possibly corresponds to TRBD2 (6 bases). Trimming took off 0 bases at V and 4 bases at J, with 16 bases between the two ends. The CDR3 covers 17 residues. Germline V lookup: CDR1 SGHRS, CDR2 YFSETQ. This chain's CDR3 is CASSLAGGTGITGELFF. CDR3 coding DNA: TGCGCCAGCAGCTTGGCCGGAGGGACGGGTATCACCGGGGAGCTGTTTTTT.

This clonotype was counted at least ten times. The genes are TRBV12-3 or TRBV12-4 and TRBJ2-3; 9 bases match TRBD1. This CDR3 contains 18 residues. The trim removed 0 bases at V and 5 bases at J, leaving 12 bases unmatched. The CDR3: CASSLARGTGWAQDTQYF. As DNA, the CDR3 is TGTGCCAGCAGTTTAGCGCGGGGGACAGGGTGGGCACAAGATACGCAGTATTTT.

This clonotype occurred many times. The CDR3 nucleotides are TGTGCCAGCAGTTCGTCCCTGAAGGGCGAGCAGTTCTTC. Its protein is CASSSSLKGEQFF. The rearrangement links TRBV12-3 or TRBV12-4 to TRBJ2-1; D gene ambiguous. Trimming took 4 bases from V and 10 from J, leaving 14 bases between them. CDR3 length equals 13 residues.

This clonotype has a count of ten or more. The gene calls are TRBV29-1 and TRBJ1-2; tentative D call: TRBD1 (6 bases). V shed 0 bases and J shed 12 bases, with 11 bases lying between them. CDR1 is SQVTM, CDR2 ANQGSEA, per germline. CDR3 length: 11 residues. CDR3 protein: CSVEEEQGNTF. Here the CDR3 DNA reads TGCAGCGTTGAAGAAGAACAGGGTAACACCTTC.

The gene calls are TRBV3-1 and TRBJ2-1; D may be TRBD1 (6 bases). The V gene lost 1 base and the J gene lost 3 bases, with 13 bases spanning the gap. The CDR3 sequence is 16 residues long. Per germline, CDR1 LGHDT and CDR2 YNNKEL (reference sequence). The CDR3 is CASSQAGTGRYNEQFF. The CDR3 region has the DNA TGTGCCAGCAGCCAAGCTGGCACAGGGCGCTACAATGAGCAGTTCTTC.

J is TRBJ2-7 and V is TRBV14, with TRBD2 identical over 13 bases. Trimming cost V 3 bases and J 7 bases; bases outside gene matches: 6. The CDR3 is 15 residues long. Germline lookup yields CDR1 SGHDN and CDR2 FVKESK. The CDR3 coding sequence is TGTGCCAGCAGCCAGGAGACTAGCGGGAGGAGAGAGCAGTACTTC. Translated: CASSQETSGRREQYF. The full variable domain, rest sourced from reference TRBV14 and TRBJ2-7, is EAGVTQFPSHSVIEKGQTVTLRCDPISGHDNLYWYRRVMGKEIKFLLHFVKESKQDESGMPNNRFLAERTGGTYSTLKVQPAELEDSGVYFCASSQETSGRREQYFGPGTRLTVT.

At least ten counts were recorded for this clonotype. This CDR3 reads CASSPNRYNEQFF. The CDR3 DNA reads TGTGCCAGCAGTCCCAACCGGTACAATGAGCAGTTCTTC. The V and J genes are TRBV27 and TRBJ2-1, with no clear D. Germline values: CDR1 MNHEY, CDR2 SMNVEV (reference sequence). The CDR3 consists of 13 residues. V lost 5 bases, J lost 4 bases, and 9 bases lay in between.

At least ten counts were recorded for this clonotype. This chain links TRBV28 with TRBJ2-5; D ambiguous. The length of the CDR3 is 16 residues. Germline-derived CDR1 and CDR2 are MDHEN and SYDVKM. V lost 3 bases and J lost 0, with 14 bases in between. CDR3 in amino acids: CASSFNPPWDQETQYF. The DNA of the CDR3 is TGTGCCAGCAGTTTTAATCCCCCCTGGGACCAAGAGACCCAGTACTTC.

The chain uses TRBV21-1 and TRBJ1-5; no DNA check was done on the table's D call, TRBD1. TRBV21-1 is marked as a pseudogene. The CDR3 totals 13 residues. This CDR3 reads CASSNHGGQPQHF. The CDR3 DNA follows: TGTGCCAGCAGCAATCACGGGGGTCAGCCCCAGCATTTT.

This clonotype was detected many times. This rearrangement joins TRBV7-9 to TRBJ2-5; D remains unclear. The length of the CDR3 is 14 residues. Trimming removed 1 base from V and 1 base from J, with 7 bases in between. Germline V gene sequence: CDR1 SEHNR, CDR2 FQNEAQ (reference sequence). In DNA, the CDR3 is TGTGCCAGCAGCTTAGGAGGACCCCAAGAGACCCAGTACTTC. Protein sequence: CASSLGGPQETQYF.

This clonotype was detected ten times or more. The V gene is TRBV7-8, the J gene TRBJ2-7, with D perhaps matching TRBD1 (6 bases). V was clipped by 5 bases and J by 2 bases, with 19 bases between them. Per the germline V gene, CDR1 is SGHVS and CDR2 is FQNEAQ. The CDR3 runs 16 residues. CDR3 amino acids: CASSRFTTGTPYEQYF. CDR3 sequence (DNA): TGTGCCAGCAGCCGGTTTACTACCGGGACACCCTACGAGCAGTACTTC.

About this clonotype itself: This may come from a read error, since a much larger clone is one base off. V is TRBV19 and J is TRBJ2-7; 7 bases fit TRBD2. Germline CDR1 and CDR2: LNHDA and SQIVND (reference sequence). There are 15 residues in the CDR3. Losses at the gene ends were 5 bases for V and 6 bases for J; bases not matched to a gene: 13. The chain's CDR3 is CASSFAGGGRSEQYF. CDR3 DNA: TGTGCCAGTAGTTTCGCCGGGGGAGGGCGCTCCGAGCAGTACTTC. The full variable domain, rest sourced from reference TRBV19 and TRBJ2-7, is DGGITQSPKYLFRKEGQNVTLSCEQNLNHDAMYWYRQDPGQGLRLIYYSQIVNDFQKGDIAEGYSVSREKKESFPLTVTSAQKNPTAFYLCASSFAGGGRSEQYFGPGTRLTVT.

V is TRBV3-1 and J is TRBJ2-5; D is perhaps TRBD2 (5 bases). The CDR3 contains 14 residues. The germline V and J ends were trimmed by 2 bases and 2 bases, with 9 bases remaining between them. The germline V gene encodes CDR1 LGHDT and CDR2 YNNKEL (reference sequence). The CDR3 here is CASSQYGGQETQYF. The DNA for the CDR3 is TGTGCCAGCAGCCAATACGGAGGACAAGAGACCCAGTACTTC.